The 10 T cell receptor beta chains below all came from one sample that was sequenced in a study of blood T cell repertoires in COVID-19. Sequencing was performed with immunoSEQ multiplex PCR; in TCRdb, only in-frame clones are kept and a portion is missing. In the table there are approximately 49,000 clones, roughly 84% of which are singletons. The sequenced material came from peripheral blood. All receptors derive from a man aged 50 or older with acute or convalescent COVID-19.

The chain combines TRBV28 with TRBJ1-3; the D is unclear. The V gene lost 2 bases and the J gene lost 0 bases, with 17 bases spanning the gap. The CDR3 is made up of 18 amino acids. CDR1 and CDR2 from the germline V gene are MDHEN and SYDVKM. The CDR3 region is CASSLPVSSLFSGNTIYF. CDR3 sequence (DNA): TGTGCCAGCAGTTTACCCGTTTCTTCACTCTTCTCTGGAAACACCATATATTTT. Complete variable domain (other parts from reference TRBV28 and TRBJ1-3): DVKVTQSSRYLVKRTGEKVFLECVQDMDHENMFWYRQDPGLGLRLIYFSYDVKMKEKGDIPEGYSVSREKKERFSLILESASTNQTSMYLCASSLPVSSLFSGNTIYFGEGSWLTVV.

This clone has more than one count but fewer than ten. The V and J genes are TRBV4-2 and TRBJ2-7; D is ambiguous. CDR3 length: 15 residues. V dropped 4 bases and J dropped 1 base, with 14 bases sitting between them. Germline lookup yields CDR1 LGHNA and CDR2 YNFKEQ. CDR3 region: CASSPEAFPSYEQYF. DNA of the CDR3: TGTGCCAGCAGCCCGGAAGCGTTCCCGTCCTACGAGCAGTACTTC.

The chain employs TRBV6-5 and TRBJ1-4; no clear D. Trimming pared 8 bases from V and 4 bases from J, leaving 11 bases between. The CDR3 length is 13 residues. Germline V gene data show CDR1 as MNHEY and CDR2 as SVGAGI. CDR3 sequence reads: CASARGRNEKLFF. The CDR3 DNA reads as TGTGCCAGCGCACGGGGTCGTAATGAAAAACTGTTTTTT.

This sequence joins TRBV5-4 and TRBJ1-2; TRBD1 matches at 7 bases. The CDR3 is 18 residues long. Losses at the gene ends were 0 bases for V and 0 bases for J; bases not matched to a gene: 11. Germline CDR1 reads SGHNT; CDR2 reads YYREEE (reference sequence). This CDR3 reads CASSLAKGAQGANYGYTF. The CDR3, as DNA: TGTGCCAGCAGCTTGGCTAAGGGGGCGCAGGGCGCTAACTATGGCTACACCTTC.

J is TRBJ2-2 and V is TRBV2, with D possibly TRBD2 on 5 matching bases. Germline CDR1 and CDR2: SNHLY and FYNNEI. V lost 6 bases to trimming and J lost 4 bases, with 12 bases between them. The CDR3 spans 14 residues. CDR3 nucleotides: TGTGCCAGCAGCGACACGGCGGGCACCGGGGAGCTGTTTTTT. Translating it yields CASSDTAGTGELFF.

This clone was observed a single time. The chain combines TRBV5-1 with TRBJ2-3, with D possibly being TRBD1 (5 bases). The V and J ends lost 1 base and 8 bases respectively, with 14 bases between them. CDR3 size: 14 residues. Germline V gene lookup returns CDR1 SGHRS and CDR2 YFSETQ. The CDR3 here is CASSLTPAQGTQYF. CDR3 bases: TGCGCCAGCAGCTTGACACCCGCCCAGGGTACGCAGTATTTT.

The rearrangement joins TRBV18 to TRBJ1-4; tentative D call: TRBD1 (6 bases). V lost 1 base and J 8 bases, leaving 11 bases between the germline ends. This CDR3 contains 14 residues. Germline loops: CDR1 KGHSH, CDR2 LQKENI. CDR3 sequence: CASSPRGLVEKLFF. The CDR3, as DNA: TGTGCCAGCTCACCACGGGGGCTGGTCGAAAAACTGTTTTTT.

CDR3 sequence (DNA): TGTGCCAGCAGCCTCCCCTCACAGGACACCCCAGACAATGAGCAGTTCTTC. Its translation: CASSLPSQDTPDNEQFF. The chain recombines TRBV7-8 with TRBJ2-1; maybe TRBD1 (5 bases). This CDR3 has 17 residues. The V gene's germline CDR1 is SGHVS and CDR2 FQNEAQ. Between the trimmed V and J ends, which lost 5 bases and 5 bases, there was a span of 22 bases.

J is TRBJ1-2 and V is TRBV10-3; no clear D gene. The CDR3 runs 13 residues. V lost 4 bases and J lost 1, with 7 bases in between. Germline loops: CDR1 ENHRY, CDR2 SYGVKD. The CDR3 DNA sequence: TGTGCCATCAGTGGGAGTTTTAACTATGGCTACACCTTC. Protein sequence: CAISGSFNYGYTF.

The chain couples TRBV6-5 to TRBJ1-2; D uncertain. The germline V and J ends were trimmed by 6 bases and 12 bases, with 20 bases remaining between them. Per the germline V gene, CDR1 is MNHEY and CDR2 is SVGAGI. The CDR3 loop spans 13 amino acids. CDR3 nucleotide sequence: TGTGCCAGCAGGGCGTGGGCCGCGAATGGTGACACCTTC. It codes for CASRAWAANGDTF.